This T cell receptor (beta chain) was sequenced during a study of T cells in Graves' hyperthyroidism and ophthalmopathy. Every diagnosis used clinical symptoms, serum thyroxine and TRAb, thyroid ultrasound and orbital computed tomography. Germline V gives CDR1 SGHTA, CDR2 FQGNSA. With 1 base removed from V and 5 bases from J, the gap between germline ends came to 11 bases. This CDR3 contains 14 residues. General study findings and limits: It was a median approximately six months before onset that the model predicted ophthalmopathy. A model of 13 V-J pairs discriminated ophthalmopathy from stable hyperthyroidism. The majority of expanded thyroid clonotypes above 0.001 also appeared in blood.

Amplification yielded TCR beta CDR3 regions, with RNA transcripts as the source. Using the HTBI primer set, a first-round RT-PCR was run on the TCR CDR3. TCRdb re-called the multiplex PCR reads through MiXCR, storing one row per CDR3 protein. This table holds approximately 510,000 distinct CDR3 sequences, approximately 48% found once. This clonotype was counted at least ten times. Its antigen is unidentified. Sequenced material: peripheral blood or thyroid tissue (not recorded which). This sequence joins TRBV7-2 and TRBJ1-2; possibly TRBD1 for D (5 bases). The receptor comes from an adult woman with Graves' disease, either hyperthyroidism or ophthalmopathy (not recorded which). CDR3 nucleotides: TGTGCCAGCAGCTTAGAGGGGAAACTTTATGGCTACACCTTC. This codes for CASSLEGKLYGYTF. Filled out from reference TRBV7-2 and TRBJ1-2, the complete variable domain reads GAGVSQSPSNKVTEKGKDVELRCDPISGHTALYWYRQSLGQGLEFLIYFQGNSAPDKSGLPSDRFSAERTGGSVSTLTIQRTQQEDSAVYLCASSLEGKLYGYTFGSGTRLTVV.